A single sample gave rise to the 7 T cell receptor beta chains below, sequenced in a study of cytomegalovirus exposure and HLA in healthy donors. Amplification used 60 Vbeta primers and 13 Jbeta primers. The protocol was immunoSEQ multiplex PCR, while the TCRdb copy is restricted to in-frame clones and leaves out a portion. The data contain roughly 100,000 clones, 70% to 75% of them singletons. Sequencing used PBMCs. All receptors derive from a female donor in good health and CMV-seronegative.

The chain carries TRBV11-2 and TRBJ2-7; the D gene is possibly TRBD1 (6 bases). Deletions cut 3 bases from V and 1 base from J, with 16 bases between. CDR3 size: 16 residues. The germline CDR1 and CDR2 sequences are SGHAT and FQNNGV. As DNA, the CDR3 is TGTGCCAGCAGCTTTAGACAGGTGAGTCGGTCCTACGAGCAGTACTTC. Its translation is CASSFRQVSRSYEQYF.

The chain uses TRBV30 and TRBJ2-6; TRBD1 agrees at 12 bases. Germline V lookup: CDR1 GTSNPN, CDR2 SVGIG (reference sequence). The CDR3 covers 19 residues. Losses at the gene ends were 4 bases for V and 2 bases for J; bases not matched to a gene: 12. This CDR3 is CAWIGTRGQGAAGANVLTF. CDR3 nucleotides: TGTGCCTGGATCGGTACTCGGGGACAGGGGGCTGCTGGGGCCAACGTCCTGACTTTC.

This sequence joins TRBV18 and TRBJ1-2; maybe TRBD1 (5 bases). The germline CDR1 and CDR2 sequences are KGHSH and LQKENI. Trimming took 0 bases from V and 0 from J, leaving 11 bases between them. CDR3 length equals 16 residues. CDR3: CASSPPNRGANYGYTF. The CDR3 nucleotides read TGTGCCAGCTCACCACCGAATAGGGGCGCTAACTATGGCTACACCTTC.

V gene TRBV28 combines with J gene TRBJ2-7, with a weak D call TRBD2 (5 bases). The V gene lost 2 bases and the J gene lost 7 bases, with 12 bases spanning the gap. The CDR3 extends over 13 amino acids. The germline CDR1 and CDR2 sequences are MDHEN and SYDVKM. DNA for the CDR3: TGTGCCAGCAGTTTACCCGGGAAACAAGAGCAGTACTTC. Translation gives CASSLPGKQEQYF.

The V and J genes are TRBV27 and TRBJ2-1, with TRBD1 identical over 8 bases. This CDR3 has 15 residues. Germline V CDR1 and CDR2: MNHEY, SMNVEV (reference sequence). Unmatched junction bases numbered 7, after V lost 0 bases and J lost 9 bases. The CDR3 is CASSLSIRGQGEQFF. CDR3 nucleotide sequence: TGTGCCAGCAGTTTATCAATCAGGGGGCAAGGTGAGCAGTTCTTC.

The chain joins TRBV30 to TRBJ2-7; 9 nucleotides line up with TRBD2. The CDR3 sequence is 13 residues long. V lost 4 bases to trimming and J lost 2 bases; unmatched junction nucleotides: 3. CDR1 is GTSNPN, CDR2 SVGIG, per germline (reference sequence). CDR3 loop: CAWTLAGAYEQYF. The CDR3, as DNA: TGTGCCTGGACCTTAGCGGGGGCCTACGAGCAGTACTTC.

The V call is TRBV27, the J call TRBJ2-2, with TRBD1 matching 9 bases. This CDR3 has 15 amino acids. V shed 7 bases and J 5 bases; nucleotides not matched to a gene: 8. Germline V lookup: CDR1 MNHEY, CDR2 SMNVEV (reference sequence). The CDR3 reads CASNTGQGWTGELFF. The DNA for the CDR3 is TGTGCCAGCAATACGGGACAGGGTTGGACCGGGGAGCTGTTTTTT.